These T cell receptor beta chains were read from a single sample in a study of PD-L1 blockade in urothelial cancer. Method: immunoSEQ multiplex PCR; TCRdb's copy keeps in-frame clones and lacks some. Of almost 90,000 clones listed, around 83% were seen once; the top ten hold roughly 2%. The specimen was PBMCs, collected around atezolizumab (anti-PD-L1) treatment. Receptors originate from a man in his fifties or sixties with urothelial cancer. The CDR3 runs from the conserved cysteine through the conserved F or W. D genes are given only for firm matches. Some rows have no size entry. The others give once, few or many, or a class for an expanded clone.

cdr3_length: 17; j_call: TRBJ2-3; v_call: TRBV14; d_call: TRBD2; clone_size: -; cdr3_aa: CASSQGHASGGFRTQYF; cdr3_nt: TGTGCCAGCAGCCAAGGTCATGCTAGCGGGGGTTTCCGTACGCAGTATTTT
cdr3_length: 15; j_call: TRBJ2-7; v_call: TRBV6-5; d_call: TRBD1; clone_size: -; cdr3_aa: CASSYSGQGTYEQYF; cdr3_nt: TGTGCCAGCAGTTACTCGGGACAGGGTACCTACGAGCAGTACTTC
cdr3_length: 15; j_call: TRBJ2-7; v_call: TRBV5-6; d_call: TRBD1; clone_size: -; cdr3_aa: CASSLGQGFPYEQYF; cdr3_nt: TGTGCCAGCAGCTTGGGACAGGGTTTCCCCTACGAGCAGTACTTC
cdr3_length: 13; j_call: TRBJ1-2; v_call: TRBV6-5; d_call: TRBD1; clone_size: -; cdr3_aa: CASRIGQGDGYTF; cdr3_nt: TGTGCCAGCAGGATTGGACAGGGGGATGGCTACACCTTC
cdr3_length: 14; j_call: TRBJ2-2; v_call: TRBV6-1; d_call: TRBD1; clone_size: -; cdr3_aa: CATCDRGDTGELFF; cdr3_nt: TGTGCCACCTGTGACAGGGGGGACACCGGGGAGCTGTTTTTT
cdr3_length: 17; j_call: TRBJ1-2; v_call: TRBV7-8; d_call: -; clone_size: -; cdr3_aa: CASSAGGGTIRVYGYTF; cdr3_nt: TGTGCCAGCAGCGCGGGGGGAGGGACTATTCGCGTCTATGGCTACACCTTC
cdr3_length: 15; j_call: TRBJ1-5; v_call: TRBV9; d_call: TRBD1; clone_size: -; cdr3_aa: CASSPGTGGGQPQHF; cdr3_nt: TGTGCCAGCAGCCCGGGGACAGGGGGCGGGCAGCCCCAGCATTTT
cdr3_length: 15; j_call: TRBJ1-2; v_call: TRBV6-1; d_call: TRBD1; clone_size: -; cdr3_aa: CASSEGTGGASGYTF; cdr3_nt: TGTGCCAGCAGTGAAGGGACAGGGGGCGCGTCTGGCTACACCTTC
cdr3_length: 16; j_call: TRBJ2-7; v_call: TRBV11-1; d_call: TRBD1; clone_size: -; cdr3_aa: CASSFGEQGVPYEQYF; cdr3_nt: TGTGCCAGCAGCTTCGGGGAACAGGGGGTCCCCTACGAGCAGTACTTC
cdr3_length: 11; j_call: TRBJ2-5; v_call: TRBV29-1; d_call: TRBD1; clone_size: -; cdr3_aa: CSVIDGQGQYF; cdr3_nt: TGCAGCGTTATAGATGGACAGGGCCAGTACTTC
cdr3_length: 13; j_call: TRBJ2-5; v_call: TRBV5-5; d_call: -; clone_size: -; cdr3_aa: CASSPRGKETQYF; cdr3_nt: TGTGCCAGCAGCCCGAGGGGGAAAGAGACCCAGTACTTC
cdr3_length: 13; j_call: TRBJ2-1; v_call: TRBV6-5; d_call: -; clone_size: -; cdr3_aa: CASSYSGLNEQFF; cdr3_nt: TGTGCCAGCAGTTACTCGGGGCTCAATGAGCAGTTCTTC
cdr3_length: 15; j_call: TRBJ2-5; v_call: TRBV2; d_call: TRBD2; clone_size: -; cdr3_aa: CASSEYAGGGETQYF; cdr3_nt: TGTGCCAGCAGTGAATATGCGGGAGGGGGAGAGACCCAGTACTTC
cdr3_length: 16; j_call: TRBJ1-5; v_call: TRBV5-5; d_call: TRBD1; clone_size: -; cdr3_aa: CASSRWDRASNQPQHF; cdr3_nt: TGTGCCAGCAGCCGCTGGGACAGGGCTAGCAATCAGCCCCAGCATTTT
cdr3_length: 16; j_call: TRBJ1-3; v_call: TRBV10-3; d_call: -; clone_size: once; cdr3_aa: CAISESMGQGGNTIYF; cdr3_nt: TGTGCCATCAGTGAGTCGATGGGGCAGGGAGGAAACACCATATATTTT
cdr3_length: 16; j_call: TRBJ1-4; v_call: TRBV11-2; d_call: TRBD1; clone_size: -; cdr3_aa: CASSFDQTGSREKLFF; cdr3_nt: TGTGCCAGCAGTTTCGATCAGACAGGGTCGCGTGAAAAACTGTTTTTT
cdr3_length: 14; j_call: TRBJ1-2; v_call: TRBV28; d_call: TRBD1; clone_size: -; cdr3_aa: CASSPGTVGYGYTF; cdr3_nt: TGTGCCAGCAGCCCTGGGACAGTAGGGTATGGCTACACCTTC
cdr3_length: 15; j_call: TRBJ2-7; v_call: TRBV28; d_call: TRBD2; clone_size: once; cdr3_aa: CASSFPSAGASEQYF; cdr3_nt: TGTGCCAGCAGTTTCCCTTCAGCGGGAGCAAGCGAGCAGTACTTC
cdr3_length: 14; j_call: TRBJ1-2; v_call: TRBV29-1; d_call: TRBD1; clone_size: -; cdr3_aa: CSVETLGQLYGYTF; cdr3_nt: TGCAGCGTTGAAACGTTGGGACAGCTCTATGGCTACACCTTC
cdr3_length: 15; j_call: TRBJ1-3; v_call: TRBV6-5; d_call: TRBD1; clone_size: -; cdr3_aa: CASRDREGLGNTIYF; cdr3_nt: TGTGCCAGCAGGGACAGGGAGGGTCTTGGAAACACCATATATTTT
cdr3_length: 18; j_call: TRBJ2-3; v_call: TRBV5-4; d_call: TRBD2; clone_size: few; cdr3_aa: CASSLGGAGGPATDTQYF; cdr3_nt: TGTGCCAGCAGCTTGGGGGGAGCGGGAGGCCCAGCCACAGATACGCAGTATTTT
cdr3_length: 17; j_call: TRBJ2-1; v_call: TRBV28; d_call: TRBD2; clone_size: -; cdr3_aa: CASHGLAGGFSYNEQFF; cdr3_nt: TGTGCCAGCCACGGACTAGCGGGAGGGTTCTCCTACAATGAGCAGTTCTTC
cdr3_length: 11; j_call: TRBJ2-3; v_call: TRBV20-1; d_call: -; clone_size: -; cdr3_aa: CSASSQGGQYF; cdr3_nt: TGCAGTGCCAGTTCCCAGGGTGGGCAGTATTTT
cdr3_length: 13; j_call: TRBJ1-3; v_call: TRBV30; d_call: TRBD1; clone_size: -; cdr3_aa: CAWNRGGGNTIYF; cdr3_nt: TGTGCCTGGAACAGGGGTGGTGGAAACACCATATATTTT
cdr3_length: 15; j_call: TRBJ1-4; v_call: TRBV19; d_call: TRBD1; clone_size: -; cdr3_aa: CASSIYRGGDEKLFF; cdr3_nt: TGTGCCAGTAGTATATACAGGGGTGGTGATGAAAAACTGTTTTTT
cdr3_length: 16; j_call: TRBJ2-2; v_call: TRBV19; d_call: -; clone_size: few; cdr3_aa: CASSIGGRGGTGELFF; cdr3_nt: TGTGCCAGTAGTATTGGGGGGAGAGGTGGCACCGGGGAGCTGTTTTTT
cdr3_length: 14; j_call: TRBJ2-7; v_call: TRBV25-1; d_call: -; clone_size: -; cdr3_aa: CASSVFGGGYEQYF; cdr3_nt: TGTGCCAGCAGTGTGTTTGGGGGAGGCTACGAGCAGTACTTC
cdr3_length: 15; j_call: TRBJ2-2; v_call: TRBV5-1; d_call: TRBD2; clone_size: -; cdr3_aa: CASSLLAGGTGELFF; cdr3_nt: TGCGCCAGCAGCTTGCTAGCGGGGGGGACCGGGGAGCTGTTTTTT
cdr3_length: 13; j_call: TRBJ1-5; v_call: TRBV13; d_call: -; clone_size: -; cdr3_aa: CASSRNSNQPQHF; cdr3_nt: TGTGCCAGCAGCCGTAATAGCAATCAGCCCCAGCATTTT
cdr3_length: 15; j_call: TRBJ2-7; v_call: TRBV6-1; d_call: -; clone_size: -; cdr3_aa: CASSEAGTLTYEQYF; cdr3_nt: TGTGCCAGCAGTGAAGCAGGGACACTCACCTACGAGCAGTACTTC
cdr3_length: 15; j_call: TRBJ2-1; v_call: TRBV5-6; d_call: -; clone_size: -; cdr3_aa: CASSLIGGDYNEQFF; cdr3_nt: TGTGCCAGCAGCTTGATCGGCGGAGATTACAATGAGCAGTTCTTC
cdr3_length: 18; j_call: TRBJ2-6; v_call: TRBV30; d_call: TRBD1; clone_size: few; cdr3_aa: CAWIAGDRGLSGANVLTF; cdr3_nt: TGTGCCTGGATCGCTGGGGACAGGGGCCTCTCTGGGGCCAACGTCCTGACTTTC
cdr3_length: 15; j_call: TRBJ2-7; v_call: TRBV27; d_call: TRBD2; clone_size: -; cdr3_aa: CASGLGLAGAYEQYF; cdr3_nt: TGTGCCAGCGGACTGGGACTAGCGGGAGCCTACGAGCAGTACTTC
cdr3_length: 17; j_call: TRBJ1-1; v_call: TRBV19; d_call: -; clone_size: -; cdr3_aa: CASSIGEGAWGGPEAFF; cdr3_nt: TGTGCCAGTAGTATAGGTGAAGGGGCATGGGGGGGACCTGAAGCTTTCTTT
cdr3_length: 13; j_call: TRBJ1-3; v_call: TRBV5-4; d_call: -; clone_size: -; cdr3_aa: CASSLGQQNTIYF; cdr3_nt: TGTGCCAGCAGCTTGGGACAACAAAACACCATATATTTT
cdr3_length: 15; j_call: TRBJ2-7; v_call: TRBV4-2; d_call: -; clone_size: -; cdr3_aa: CASSQDVGVSYEQYF; cdr3_nt: TGTGCCAGCAGCCAAGATGTGGGCGTCTCCTACGAGCAGTACTTC
cdr3_length: 16; j_call: TRBJ2-7; v_call: TRBV6-5; d_call: TRBD2; clone_size: -; cdr3_aa: CASSYGTSGSSYEQYF; cdr3_nt: TGTGCCAGCAGTTATGGGACTAGCGGGAGCTCCTACGAGCAGTACTTC
cdr3_length: 16; j_call: TRBJ2-2; v_call: TRBV7-9; d_call: -; clone_size: -; cdr3_aa: CASSRPTTGSTGELFF; cdr3_nt: TGTGCCAGCAGCCGGCCGACCACAGGGTCCACCGGGGAGCTGTTTTTT
cdr3_length: 16; j_call: TRBJ1-6; v_call: TRBV27; d_call: -; clone_size: -; cdr3_aa: CASSSPSGGNNSPLHF; cdr3_nt: TGTGCCAGCAGTTCTCCATCGGGGGGCAATAATTCACCCCTCCACTTT
cdr3_length: 20; j_call: TRBJ2-1; v_call: TRBV15; d_call: TRBD2; clone_size: few; cdr3_aa: CATSRIPGLAGGWGSNEQFF; cdr3_nt: TGTGCCACCAGCAGAATTCCGGGACTAGCGGGAGGTTGGGGATCCAATGAGCAGTTCTTC
cdr3_length: 15; j_call: TRBJ1-5; v_call: TRBV9; d_call: -; clone_size: once; cdr3_aa: CASSERDSYNQPQHF; cdr3_nt: TGTGCCAGCAGCGAGCGAGACAGTTATAATCAGCCCCAGCATTTT
cdr3_length: 16; j_call: TRBJ2-3; v_call: TRBV4-1; d_call: TRBD2; clone_size: -; cdr3_aa: CASSRSGGAEADTQYF; cdr3_nt: TGCGCCAGCAGCCGAAGCGGGGGGGCAGAAGCAGATACGCAGTATTTT
cdr3_length: 15; j_call: TRBJ1-2; v_call: TRBV2; d_call: TRBD1; clone_size: -; cdr3_aa: CASTERQGPNYGYTF; cdr3_nt: TGTGCCAGCACTGAGCGACAGGGGCCCAACTATGGCTACACCTTC
cdr3_length: 15; j_call: TRBJ2-3; v_call: TRBV6-1; d_call: TRBD1; clone_size: -; cdr3_aa: CASTYRTGERDTQYF; cdr3_nt: TGTGCCAGCACCTACAGGACAGGGGAGAGGGATACGCAGTATTTT
cdr3_length: 10; j_call: TRBJ2-5; v_call: TRBV6-1; d_call: -; clone_size: once; cdr3_aa: CASSEETQYF; cdr3_nt: TGTGCCAGCAGCGAAGAGACCCAGTACTTC
cdr3_length: 15; j_call: TRBJ1-2; v_call: TRBV7-2; d_call: TRBD1; clone_size: -; cdr3_aa: CASSNRGRANYGYTF; cdr3_nt: TGTGCCAGCAGCAACAGGGGGCGGGCTAACTATGGCTACACCTTC
cdr3_length: 13; j_call: TRBJ2-7; v_call: TRBV6-1; d_call: -; clone_size: -; cdr3_aa: CASRLHTAYEQYF; cdr3_nt: TGTGCCAGCAGACTACACACCGCCTACGAGCAGTACTTC
cdr3_length: 14; j_call: TRBJ2-7; v_call: TRBV9; d_call: TRBD2; clone_size: -; cdr3_aa: CASSVELAGREQYF; cdr3_nt: TGTGCCAGCAGCGTAGAGCTAGCGGGGCGCGAGCAGTACTTC
cdr3_length: 17; j_call: TRBJ1-2; v_call: TRBV11-1; d_call: TRBD1; clone_size: few; cdr3_aa: CASSSGQGASANYGYTF; cdr3_nt: TGTGCCAGCAGCTCGGGACAGGGGGCATCAGCTAACTATGGCTACACCTTC
cdr3_length: 14; j_call: TRBJ1-2; v_call: TRBV28; d_call: -; clone_size: -; cdr3_aa: CASSLGRGNYGYTF; cdr3_nt: TGTGCCAGCAGTTTAGGCAGAGGAAACTATGGCTACACCTTC
cdr3_length: 12; j_call: TRBJ1-4; v_call: TRBV28; d_call: TRBD1; clone_size: -; cdr3_aa: CASSQGEAKLFF; cdr3_nt: TGTGCCAGCAGTCAGGGGGAAGCGAAACTGTTTTTT
cdr3_length: 15; j_call: TRBJ1-2; v_call: TRBV5-4; d_call: TRBD1; clone_size: -; cdr3_aa: CASSSGTGAFYGYTF; cdr3_nt: TGTGCCAGCAGCTCCGGGACAGGGGCGTTCTATGGCTACACCTTC
cdr3_length: 17; j_call: TRBJ2-5; v_call: TRBV6-1; d_call: TRBD2; clone_size: -; cdr3_aa: CASSEALLAGGGETQYF; cdr3_nt: TGTGCCAGCAGTGAAGCGCTTCTCGCGGGGGGCGGGGAGACCCAGTACTTC
cdr3_length: 12; j_call: TRBJ1-1; v_call: TRBV5-1; d_call: -; clone_size: -; cdr3_aa: CASSLDWGGAFF; cdr3_nt: TGCGCCAGCAGCTTGGATTGGGGGGGGGCTTTCTTT
cdr3_length: 14; j_call: TRBJ1-6; v_call: TRBV18; d_call: -; clone_size: -; cdr3_aa: CASSPMESNSPLHF; cdr3_nt: TGTGCCAGCTCACCTATGGAGTCCAATTCACCCCTCCACTTT
cdr3_length: 15; j_call: TRBJ2-5; v_call: TRBV5-6; d_call: TRBD1; clone_size: once; cdr3_aa: CASSLGQGASETQYF; cdr3_nt: TGTGCCAGCAGCTTGGGGCAGGGGGCCTCGGAGACCCAGTACTTC
cdr3_length: 12; j_call: TRBJ2-5; v_call: TRBV29-1; d_call: -; clone_size: -; cdr3_aa: CSVDRVGETQYF; cdr3_nt: TGCAGCGTTGACAGGGTTGGAGAGACCCAGTACTTC
cdr3_length: 15; j_call: TRBJ1-5; v_call: TRBV19; d_call: -; clone_size: once; cdr3_aa: CASSVPYSNNQPQHF; cdr3_nt: TGTGCCAGTAGTGTACCTTACAGTAACAATCAGCCCCAGCATTTT
cdr3_length: 15; j_call: TRBJ1-1; v_call: TRBV7-9; d_call: TRBD1; clone_size: -; cdr3_aa: CASSLQGALGTEAFF; cdr3_nt: TGTGCCAGCAGCTTACAGGGGGCTTTGGGCACTGAAGCTTTCTTT
cdr3_length: 15; j_call: TRBJ2-3; v_call: TRBV28; d_call: -; clone_size: -; cdr3_aa: CATSSGVWGTDTQYF; cdr3_nt: TGTGCCACCTCCTCAGGGGTCTGGGGCACAGATACGCAGTATTTT